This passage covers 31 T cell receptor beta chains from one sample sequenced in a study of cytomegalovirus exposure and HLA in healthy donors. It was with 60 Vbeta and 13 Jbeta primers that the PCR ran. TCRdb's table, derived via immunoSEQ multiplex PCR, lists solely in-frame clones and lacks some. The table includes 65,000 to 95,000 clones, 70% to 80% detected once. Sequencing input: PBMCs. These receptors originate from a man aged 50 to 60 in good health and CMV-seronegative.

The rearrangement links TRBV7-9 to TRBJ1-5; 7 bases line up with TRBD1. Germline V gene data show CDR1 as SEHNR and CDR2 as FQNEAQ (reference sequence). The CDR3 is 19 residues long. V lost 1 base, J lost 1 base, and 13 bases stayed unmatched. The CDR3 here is CASSLVGVGDRASNQPQHF. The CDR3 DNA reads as TGTGCCAGCAGCTTAGTTGGTGTCGGGGACAGAGCCAGCAATCAGCCCCAGCATTTT.

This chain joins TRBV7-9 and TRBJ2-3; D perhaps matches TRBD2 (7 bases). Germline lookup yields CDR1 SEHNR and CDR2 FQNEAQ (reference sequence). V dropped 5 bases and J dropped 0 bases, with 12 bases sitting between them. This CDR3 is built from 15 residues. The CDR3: CASSRGGPSTDTQYF. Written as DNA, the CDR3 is TGTGCCAGCAGCCGCGGGGGCCCTAGCACAGATACGCAGTATTTT.

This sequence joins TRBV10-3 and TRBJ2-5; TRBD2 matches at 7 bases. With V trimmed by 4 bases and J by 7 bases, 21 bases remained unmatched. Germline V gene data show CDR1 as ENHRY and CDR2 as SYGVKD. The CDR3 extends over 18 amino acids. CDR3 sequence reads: CAISAGGELAWEPGTQYF. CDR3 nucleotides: TGTGCCATCAGTGCCGGTGGTGAACTAGCGTGGGAACCCGGGACCCAGTACTTC.

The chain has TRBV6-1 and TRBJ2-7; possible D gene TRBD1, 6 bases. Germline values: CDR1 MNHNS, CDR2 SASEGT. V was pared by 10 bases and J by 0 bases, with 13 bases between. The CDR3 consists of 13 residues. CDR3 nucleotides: TGTGCCAACCAGAGGGACAACTCCTACGAGCAGTACTTC. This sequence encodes CANQRDNSYEQYF.

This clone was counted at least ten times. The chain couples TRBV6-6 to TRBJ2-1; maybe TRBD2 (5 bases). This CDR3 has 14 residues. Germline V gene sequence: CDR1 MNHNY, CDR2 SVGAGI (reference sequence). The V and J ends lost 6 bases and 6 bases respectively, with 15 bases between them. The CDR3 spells CASSQSGELNEQFF. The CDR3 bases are TGTGCCAGCAGCCAAAGCGGAGAACTCAATGAGCAGTTCTTC.

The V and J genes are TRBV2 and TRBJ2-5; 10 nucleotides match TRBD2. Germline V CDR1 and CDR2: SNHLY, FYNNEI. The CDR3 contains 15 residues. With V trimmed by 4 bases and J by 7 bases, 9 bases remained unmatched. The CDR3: CASSGDSGGIGTQYF. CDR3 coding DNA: TGTGCCAGCAGTGGGGATAGCGGGGGGATCGGGACCCAGTACTTC.

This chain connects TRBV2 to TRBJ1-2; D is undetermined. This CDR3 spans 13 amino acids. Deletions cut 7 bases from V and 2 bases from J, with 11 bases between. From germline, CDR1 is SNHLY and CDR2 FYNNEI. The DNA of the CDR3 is TGTGCCAGCAACGAGGGTTCCAACTATGGCTACACCTTC. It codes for CASNEGSNYGYTF.

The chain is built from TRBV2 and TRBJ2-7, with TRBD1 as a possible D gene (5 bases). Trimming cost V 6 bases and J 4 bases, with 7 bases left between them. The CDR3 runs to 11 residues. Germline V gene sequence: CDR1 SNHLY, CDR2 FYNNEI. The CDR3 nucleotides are TGTGCCAGCAGGGGGCCTTACGAGCAGTACTTC. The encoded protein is CASRGPYEQYF.

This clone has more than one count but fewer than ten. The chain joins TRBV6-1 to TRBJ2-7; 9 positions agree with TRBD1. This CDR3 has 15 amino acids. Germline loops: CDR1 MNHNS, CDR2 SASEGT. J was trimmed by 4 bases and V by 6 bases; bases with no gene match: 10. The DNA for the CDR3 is TGTGCCAGCAGACCTCCGGGACAGGGAACGTACGAGCAGTACTTC. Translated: CASRPPGQGTYEQYF.

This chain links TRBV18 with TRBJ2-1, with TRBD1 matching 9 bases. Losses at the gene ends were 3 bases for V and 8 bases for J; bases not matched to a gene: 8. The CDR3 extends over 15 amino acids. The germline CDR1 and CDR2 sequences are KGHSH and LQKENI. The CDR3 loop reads CASSPGQGGVHEQFF. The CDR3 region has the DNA TGTGCCAGCTCACCGGGACAGGGTGGGGTCCATGAGCAGTTCTTC.

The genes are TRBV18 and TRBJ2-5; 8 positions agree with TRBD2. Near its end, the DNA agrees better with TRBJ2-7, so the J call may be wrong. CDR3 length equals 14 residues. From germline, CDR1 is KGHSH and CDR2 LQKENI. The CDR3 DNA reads TGTGCCAGCTCAGCCCGGGGGGGTTGGTACGAGCAGTACTTC. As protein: CASSARGGWYEQYF.

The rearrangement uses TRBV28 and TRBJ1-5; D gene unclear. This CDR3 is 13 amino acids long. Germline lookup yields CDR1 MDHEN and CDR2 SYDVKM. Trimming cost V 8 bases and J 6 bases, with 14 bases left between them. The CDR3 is CASAGKGSQPQHF. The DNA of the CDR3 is TGTGCCAGCGCGGGAAAGGGAAGTCAGCCCCAGCATTTT.

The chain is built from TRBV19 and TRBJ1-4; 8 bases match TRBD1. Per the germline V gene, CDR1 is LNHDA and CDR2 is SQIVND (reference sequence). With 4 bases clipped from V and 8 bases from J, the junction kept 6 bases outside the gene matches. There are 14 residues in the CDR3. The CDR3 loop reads CASSRTGIGEKLFF. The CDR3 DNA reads TGTGCCAGTAGTAGGACAGGGATAGGGGAAAAACTGTTTTTT.

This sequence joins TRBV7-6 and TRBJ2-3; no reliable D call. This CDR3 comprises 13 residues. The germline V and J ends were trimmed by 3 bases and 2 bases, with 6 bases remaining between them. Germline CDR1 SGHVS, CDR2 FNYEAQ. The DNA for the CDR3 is TGTGCCAGCAGCTTTGTCAACACAGATACGCAGTATTTT. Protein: CASSFVNTDTQYF.

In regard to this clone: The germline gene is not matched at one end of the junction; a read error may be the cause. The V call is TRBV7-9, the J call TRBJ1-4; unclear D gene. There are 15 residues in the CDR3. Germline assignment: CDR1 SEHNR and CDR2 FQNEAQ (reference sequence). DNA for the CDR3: TGTTCCAGCAGCTTAGCGGGCCAGCGGCATGAAAAACTGTTTTTT. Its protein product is CSSSLAGQRHEKLFF.

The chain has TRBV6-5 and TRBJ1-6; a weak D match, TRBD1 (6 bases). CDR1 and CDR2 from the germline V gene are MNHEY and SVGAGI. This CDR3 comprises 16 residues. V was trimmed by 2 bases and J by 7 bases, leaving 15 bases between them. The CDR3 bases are TGTGCCAGCAGTTACCTGACAGGTACCTCGAATTCACCCCTCCACTTT. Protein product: CASSYLTGTSNSPLHF.

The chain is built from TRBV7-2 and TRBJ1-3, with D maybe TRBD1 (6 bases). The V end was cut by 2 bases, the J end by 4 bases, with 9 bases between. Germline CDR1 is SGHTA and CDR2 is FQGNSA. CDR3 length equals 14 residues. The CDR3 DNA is TGTGCCAGCAGCTTATTTCAGGGGGGAAACACCATATATTTT. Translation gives CASSLFQGGNTIYF.

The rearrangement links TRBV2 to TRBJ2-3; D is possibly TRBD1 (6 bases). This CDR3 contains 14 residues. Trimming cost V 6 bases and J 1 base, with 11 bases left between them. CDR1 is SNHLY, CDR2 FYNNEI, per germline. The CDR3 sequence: CASRRGGGTDTQYF. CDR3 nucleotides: TGTGCCAGCAGGAGAGGGGGAGGCACAGATACGCAGTATTTT.

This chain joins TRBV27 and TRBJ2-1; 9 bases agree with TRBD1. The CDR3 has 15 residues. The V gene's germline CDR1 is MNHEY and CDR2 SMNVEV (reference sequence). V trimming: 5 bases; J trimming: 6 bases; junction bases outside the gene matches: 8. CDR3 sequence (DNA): TGTGCCAGCAGTGGCGGGACAGGGCCCCTCAATGAGCAGTTCTTC. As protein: CASSGGTGPLNEQFF.

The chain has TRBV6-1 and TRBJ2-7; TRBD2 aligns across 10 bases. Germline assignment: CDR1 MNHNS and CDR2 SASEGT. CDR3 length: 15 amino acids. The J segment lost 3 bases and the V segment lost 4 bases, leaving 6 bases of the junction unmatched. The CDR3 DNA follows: TGTGCCAGCAGTGCCTCTAGCGGGGGCCACTACGAGCAGTACTTC. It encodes CASSASSGGHYEQYF.

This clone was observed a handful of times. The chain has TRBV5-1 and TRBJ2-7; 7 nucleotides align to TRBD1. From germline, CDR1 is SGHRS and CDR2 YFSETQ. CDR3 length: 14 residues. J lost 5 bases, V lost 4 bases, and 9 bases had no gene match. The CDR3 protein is CASSLKTGINEQYF. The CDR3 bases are TGCGCCAGCAGCCTAAAGACAGGGATCAACGAGCAGTACTTC.

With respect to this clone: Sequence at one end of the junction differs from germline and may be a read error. The CDR3 bases are TGTTCCAGCAGCCGCGTGGACTATGGCTACACCTTC. Its protein product is CSSSRVDYGYTF. V and J are TRBV7-9 and TRBJ1-2; D gene unclear. The CDR3 sequence is 12 residues long. Germline-derived CDR1 and CDR2 are SEHNR and FQNEAQ (reference sequence).

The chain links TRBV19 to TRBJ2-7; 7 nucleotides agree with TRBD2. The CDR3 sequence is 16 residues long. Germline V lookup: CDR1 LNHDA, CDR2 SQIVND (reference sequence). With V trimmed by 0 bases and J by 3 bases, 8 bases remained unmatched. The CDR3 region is CASSIDGSGVNYEQYF. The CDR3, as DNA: TGTGCCAGTAGTATAGATGGCAGCGGGGTAAACTACGAGCAGTACTTC.

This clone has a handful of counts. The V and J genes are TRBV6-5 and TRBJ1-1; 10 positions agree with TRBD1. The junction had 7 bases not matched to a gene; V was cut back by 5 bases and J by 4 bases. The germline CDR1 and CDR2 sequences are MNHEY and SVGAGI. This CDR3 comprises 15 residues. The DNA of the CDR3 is TGTGCCAGCAGTACCCCCGGGACAGGGGTCACTGAAGCTTTCTTT. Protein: CASSTPGTGVTEAFF.

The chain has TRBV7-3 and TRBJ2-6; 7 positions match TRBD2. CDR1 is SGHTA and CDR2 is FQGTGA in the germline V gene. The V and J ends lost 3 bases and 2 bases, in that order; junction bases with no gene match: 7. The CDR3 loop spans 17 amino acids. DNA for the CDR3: TGTGCCAGCAGCTTGTCGTGGGGGGGGACTGGGGCCAACGTCCTGACTTTC. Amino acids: CASSLSWGGTGANVLTF.

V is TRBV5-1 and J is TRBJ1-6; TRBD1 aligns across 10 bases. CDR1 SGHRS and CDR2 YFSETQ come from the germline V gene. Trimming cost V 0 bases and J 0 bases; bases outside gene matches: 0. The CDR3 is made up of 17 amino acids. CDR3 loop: CASSLGTGGSYNSPLHF. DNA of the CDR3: TGCGCCAGCAGCTTGGGGACAGGGGGCTCCTATAATTCACCCCTCCACTTT.

This chain's CDR3 is CASSWGVSYEQYF. The CDR3 coding sequence is TGTGCCAGCTCGTGGGGGGTCTCCTACGAGCAGTACTTC. V and J are TRBV18 and TRBJ2-7; D possibly corresponds to TRBD2 (6 bases). In germline, CDR1 is KGHSH, CDR2 LQKENI. The CDR3 sequence is 13 residues long. Trimming took 6 bases from V and 0 from J, leaving 9 bases between them.

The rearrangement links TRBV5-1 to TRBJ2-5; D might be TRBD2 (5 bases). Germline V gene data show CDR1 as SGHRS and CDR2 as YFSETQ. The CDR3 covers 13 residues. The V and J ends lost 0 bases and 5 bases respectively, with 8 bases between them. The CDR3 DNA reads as TGCGCCAGCAGCTTGGGAGGGCCCGAGACCCAGTACTTC. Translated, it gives CASSLGGPETQYF.

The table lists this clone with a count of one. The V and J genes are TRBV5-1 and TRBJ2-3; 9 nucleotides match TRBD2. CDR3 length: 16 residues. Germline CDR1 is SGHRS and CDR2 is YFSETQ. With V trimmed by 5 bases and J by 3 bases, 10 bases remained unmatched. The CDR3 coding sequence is TGCGCCAGCAGAAGGGGAGCGGGGGGCTCGACAGATACGCAGTATTTT. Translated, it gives CASRRGAGGSTDTQYF.

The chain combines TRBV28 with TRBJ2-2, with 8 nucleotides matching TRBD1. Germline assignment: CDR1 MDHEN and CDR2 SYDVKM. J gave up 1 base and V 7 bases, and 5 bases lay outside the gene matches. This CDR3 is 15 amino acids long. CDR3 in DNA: TGTGCCAGCACCAAGACAGGGGTGAACACCGGGGAGCTGTTTTTT. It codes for CASTKTGVNTGELFF.

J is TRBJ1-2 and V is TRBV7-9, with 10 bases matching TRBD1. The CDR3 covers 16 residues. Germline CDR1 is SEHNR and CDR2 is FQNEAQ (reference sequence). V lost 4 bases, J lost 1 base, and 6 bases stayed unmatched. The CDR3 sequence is CASSWGTGVINYGYTF. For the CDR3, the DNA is TGTGCCAGCAGCTGGGGGACAGGGGTGATTAACTATGGCTACACCTTC.